Listed below are T cell receptor beta chains from one sample, sequenced in a study of CD8 T cells in ankylosing spondylitis. TCRdb re-called the 5' RACE reads with MiXCR, one entry per CDR3 protein. The sample consists of roughly 150,000 distinct CDR3 sequences, approximately 7.3% of them appearing once. Specimen: blood, either unsorted or a sorted T cell fraction (not recorded which). The source of these receptors is a female donor with ankylosing spondylitis or in good health (not recorded which). Both conserved end residues are part of each CDR3. The D gene is left open where the match is weak. Size tells how often a clone was seen (once, few, many) or the class of an expanded clone, and some rows leave it out.

TRBV20-1,many,TRBJ2-3,TRBD2,15,CSARGASGGPDTQYF,TGCAGTGCTAGAGGGGCCAGCGGGGGCCCAGATACGCAGTATTTT
TRBV4-2,.,TRBJ2-7,.,13,CASSPRGFYEQYF,TGTGCCAGCAGCCCCAGGGGCTTCTACGAGCAGTACTTC
TRBV20-1,.,TRBJ2-5,.,17,CSARWFGEASDRETQYF,TGCAGTGCTAGATGGTTCGGCGAGGCTAGCGATCGAGAGACCCAGTACTTC
TRBV12-3/TRBV12-4,many,TRBJ1-2,.,15,CASSLADGRSYGYTF,TGTGCCAGCAGTTTAGCCGACGGCCGAAGCTATGGCTACACCTTC
TRBV4-1,many,TRBJ2-3,.,14,CASSLTPSTDTQYF,TGCGCCAGCAGCCTCACACCCTCCACAGATACGCAGTATTTT
TRBV20-1,few,TRBJ2-7,.,11,CSARAAHEQYF,TGCAGTGCTAGAGCCGCCCACGAGCAGTACTTC
TRBV6-2/TRBV6-3,few,TRBJ2-2,.,15,CASSREGMQTGELFF,TGTGCCAGCAGCCGCGAGGGGATGCAAACCGGGGAGCTGTTTTTT
TRBV12-3/TRBV12-4,.,TRBJ2-1,.,11,CASSPLHEQFF,TGTGCCAGCAGTCCGCTCCATGAGCAGTTCTTC
TRBV7-3,many,TRBJ2-2,.,16,CASSLGRHANTGELFF,TGTGCCAGCAGCTTAGGCAGGCATGCGAACACCGGGGAGCTGTTTTTT
TRBV9,many,TRBJ2-5,TRBD1,17,CASSIAGTGVVSETQYF,TGTGCCAGCAGCATCGCCGGGACAGGGGTTGTTTCAGAGACCCAGTACTTC